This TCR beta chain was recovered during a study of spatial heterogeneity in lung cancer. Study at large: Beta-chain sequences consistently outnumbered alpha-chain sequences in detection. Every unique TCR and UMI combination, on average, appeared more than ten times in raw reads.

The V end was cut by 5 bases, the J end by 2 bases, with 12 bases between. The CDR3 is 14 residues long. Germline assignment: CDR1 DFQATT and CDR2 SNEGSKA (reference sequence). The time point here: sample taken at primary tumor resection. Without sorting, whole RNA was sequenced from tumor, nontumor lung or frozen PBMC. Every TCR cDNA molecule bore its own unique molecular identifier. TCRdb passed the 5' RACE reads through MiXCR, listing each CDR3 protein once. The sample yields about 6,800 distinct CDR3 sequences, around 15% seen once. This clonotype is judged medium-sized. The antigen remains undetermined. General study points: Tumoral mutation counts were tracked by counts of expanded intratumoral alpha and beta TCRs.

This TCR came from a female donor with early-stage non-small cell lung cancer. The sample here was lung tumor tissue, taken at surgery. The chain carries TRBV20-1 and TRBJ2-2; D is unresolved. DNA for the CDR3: TGCAGTGCTCCCCTAAGGGCCAACACCGGGGAGCTGTTTTTT. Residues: CSAPLRANTGELFF.